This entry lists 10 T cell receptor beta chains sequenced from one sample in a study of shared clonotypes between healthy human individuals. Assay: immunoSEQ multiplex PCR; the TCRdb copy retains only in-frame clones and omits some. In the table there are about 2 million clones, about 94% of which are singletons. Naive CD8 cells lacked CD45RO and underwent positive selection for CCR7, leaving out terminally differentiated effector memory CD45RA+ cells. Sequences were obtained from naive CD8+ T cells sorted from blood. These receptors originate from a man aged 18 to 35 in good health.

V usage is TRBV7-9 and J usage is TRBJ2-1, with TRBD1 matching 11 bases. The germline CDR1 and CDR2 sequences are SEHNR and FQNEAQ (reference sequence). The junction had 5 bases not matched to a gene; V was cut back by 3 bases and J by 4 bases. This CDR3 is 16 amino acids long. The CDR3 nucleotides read TGTGCCAGCAGCTTCGACGGACAGGGGGCTTACAATGAGCAGTTCTTC. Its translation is CASSFDGQGAYNEQFF.

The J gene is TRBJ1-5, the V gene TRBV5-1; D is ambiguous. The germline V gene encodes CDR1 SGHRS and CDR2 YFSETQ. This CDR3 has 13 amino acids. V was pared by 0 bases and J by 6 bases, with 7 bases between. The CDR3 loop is CASSLEGGQPQHF. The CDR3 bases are TGCGCCAGCAGCTTGGAGGGCGGTCAGCCCCAGCATTTT.

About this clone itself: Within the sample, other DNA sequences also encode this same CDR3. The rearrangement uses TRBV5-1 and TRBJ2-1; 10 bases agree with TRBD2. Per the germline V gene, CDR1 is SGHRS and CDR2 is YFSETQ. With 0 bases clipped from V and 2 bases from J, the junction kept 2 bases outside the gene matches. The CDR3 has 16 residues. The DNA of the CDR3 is TGCGCCAGCAGCTTGGAAGCGGGAGGGCCCTACAATGAGCAGTTCTTC. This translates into CASSLEAGGPYNEQFF.

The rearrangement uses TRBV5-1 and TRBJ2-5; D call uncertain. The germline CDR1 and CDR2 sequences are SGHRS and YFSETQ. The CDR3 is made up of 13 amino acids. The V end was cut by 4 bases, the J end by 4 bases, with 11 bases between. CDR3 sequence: CASSSDPGETQYF. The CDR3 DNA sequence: TGCGCCAGCAGCAGCGACCCCGGAGAGACCCAGTACTTC.

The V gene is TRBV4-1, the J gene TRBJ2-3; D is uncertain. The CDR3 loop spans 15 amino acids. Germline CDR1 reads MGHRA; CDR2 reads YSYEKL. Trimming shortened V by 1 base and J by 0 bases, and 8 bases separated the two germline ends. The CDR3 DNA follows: TGCGCCAGCAGCCAAGTATGGGCCAGCACAGATACGCAGTATTTT. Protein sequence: CASSQVWASTDTQYF.

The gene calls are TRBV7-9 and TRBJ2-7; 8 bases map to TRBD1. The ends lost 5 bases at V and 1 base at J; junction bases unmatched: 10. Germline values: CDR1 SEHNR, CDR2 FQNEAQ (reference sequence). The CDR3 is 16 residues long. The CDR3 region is CASSNRGTGTSYEQYF. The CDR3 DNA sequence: TGTGCCAGCAGCAACCGCGGGACAGGAACTTCCTACGAGCAGTACTTC.

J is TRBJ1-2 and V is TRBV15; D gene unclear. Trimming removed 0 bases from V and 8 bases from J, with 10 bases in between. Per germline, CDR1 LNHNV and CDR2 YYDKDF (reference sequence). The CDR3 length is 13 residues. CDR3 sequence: CATSRDSASGYTF. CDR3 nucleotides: TGTGCCACCAGCAGAGACTCGGCGTCCGGCTACACCTTC.

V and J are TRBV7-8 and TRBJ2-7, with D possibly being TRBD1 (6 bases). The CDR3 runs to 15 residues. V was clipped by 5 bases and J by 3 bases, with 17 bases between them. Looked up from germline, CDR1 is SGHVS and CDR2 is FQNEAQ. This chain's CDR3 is CASSPTGTRDYEQYF. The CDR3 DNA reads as TGTGCCAGCAGCCCCACCGGGACAAGGGACTACGAGCAGTACTTC. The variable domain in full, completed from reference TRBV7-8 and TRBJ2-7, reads GAGVSQSPRYKVAKRGQDVALRCDPISGHVSLFWYQQALGQGPEFLTYFQNEAQLDKSGLPSDRFFAERPEGSVSTLKIQRTQQEDSAVYLCASSPTGTRDYEQYFGPGTRLTVT.

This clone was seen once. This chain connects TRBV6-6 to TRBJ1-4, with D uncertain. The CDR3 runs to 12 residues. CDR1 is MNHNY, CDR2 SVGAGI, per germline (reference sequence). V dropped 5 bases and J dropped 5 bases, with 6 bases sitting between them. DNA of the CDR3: TGTGCCAGCAGTCCCCCAAATGAAAAACTGTTTTTT. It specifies CASSPPNEKLFF.

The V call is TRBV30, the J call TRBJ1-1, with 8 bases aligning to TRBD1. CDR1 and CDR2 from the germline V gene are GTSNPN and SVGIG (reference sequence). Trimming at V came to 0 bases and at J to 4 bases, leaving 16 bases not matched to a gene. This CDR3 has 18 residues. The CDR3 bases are TGTGCCTGGAGTGTACTTTCCGGGGCAGGGGGCGTGAGCACTGAAGCTTTCTTT. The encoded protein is CAWSVLSGAGGVSTEAFF.